This entry lists 17 T cell receptor beta chains sequenced from one sample in a study of shared clonotypes between healthy human individuals. TCRdb's table, derived via immunoSEQ multiplex PCR, lists solely in-frame clones and lacks some. The table shows over a million clones, with about 98.5% occurring only once. The sample taken for sequencing was naive CD4+ T cells sorted from blood. Documented subset: CD45RA+ positively selected. The receptor set was obtained from a man under 40 in good health.

V gene TRBV7-9 combines with J gene TRBJ2-7; 14 bases are shared with TRBD2. Germline V gives CDR1 SEHNR, CDR2 FQNEAQ (reference sequence). This CDR3 region has 16 residues. V trimming: 4 bases; J trimming: 7 bases; junction bases outside the gene matches: 9. In DNA, the CDR3 is TGTGCCAGCAGCTCAAGACTAGCGGGAGGGCCCATAGAGCAGTACTTC. Translating gives CASSSRLAGGPIEQYF. The full variable domain, rest sourced from reference TRBV7-9 and TRBJ2-7, is DTGVSQNPRHKITKRGQNVTFRCDPISEHNRLYWYRQTLGQGPEFLTYFQNEAQLEKSRLLSDRFSAERPKGSFSTLEIQRTEQGDSAMYLCASSSRLAGGPIEQYFGPGTRLTVT.

V is TRBV15 and J is TRBJ2-7; TRBD2 matches at 8 bases. Trimming removed 0 bases from V and 5 bases from J; junction bases left unmatched: 12. Looked up from germline, CDR1 is LNHNV and CDR2 is YYDKDF (reference sequence). The CDR3 contains 17 residues. Here the CDR3 DNA reads TGTGCCACCAGCAGAGATCGTAGGGGACTAGAATGCCACGAGCAGTACTTC. Its translation is CATSRDRRGLECHEQYF.

Points on this clone: The junction does not match germline at one end; this may be a read error. The rearrangement links TRBV7-9 to TRBJ1-1; D is uncertain. The germline gives CDR1 SEHNR, CDR2 FQNEAQ (reference sequence). This CDR3 region has 15 residues. The CDR3 region has the DNA TGTGCCAGCAGCGGAACGAACAAGATGAACACTGAAACTTTCTTT. As protein: CASSGTNKMNTETFF.

CDR3 DNA: TGCGCCAGCAGTGGACTAGCGGGAAGTAAGGGCTCCTACAATGAGCAGTTCTTC. Protein sequence: CASSGLAGSKGSYNEQFF. This chain joins TRBV10-1 and TRBJ2-1; 11 positions match TRBD2. The CDR3 totals 18 residues. Germline CDR1 reads WNHNN; CDR2 reads SYGVQD (reference sequence). The V and J ends lost 4 bases and 0 bases, in that order; junction bases with no gene match: 8.

The rearrangement links TRBV11-2 to TRBJ2-7, with TRBD1 matching 8 bases. CDR1 SGHAT and CDR2 FQNNGV come from the germline V gene. The CDR3 contains 17 residues. Trimming cost V 1 base and J 3 bases; bases outside gene matches: 11. CDR3 residues: CASSLGGTGGAFYEQYF. In nucleotides, the CDR3 is TGTGCCAGCAGCTTAGGGGGGACAGGAGGAGCCTTCTACGAGCAGTACTTC.

The rearrangement uses TRBV2 and TRBJ2-2, with TRBD1 identical over 7 bases. V lost 6 bases and J lost 1; bases outside the gene matches: 5. The germline gives CDR1 SNHLY, CDR2 FYNNEI. The CDR3 is 15 residues long. CDR3 in amino acids: CASSVDRLNTGELFF. CDR3 in DNA: TGTGCCAGCAGCGTGGACAGGCTGAACACCGGGGAGCTGTTTTTT.

In DNA form, the CDR3 reads TGCGCCAGCAGCCCCACCGGGACACCCTCTGGGGCCAACGTCCTGACTTTC. This encodes CASSPTGTPSGANVLTF. This sequence joins TRBV5-1 and TRBJ2-6, with D tentatively TRBD1 (6 bases). The CDR3 runs to 17 residues. The germline CDR1 and CDR2 sequences are SGHRS and YFSETQ. The V end was cut by 4 bases, the J end by 0 bases, with 14 bases between. The variable domain in full, completed from reference TRBV5-1 and TRBJ2-6, reads KAGVTQTPRYLIKTRGQQVTLSCSPISGHRSVSWYQQTPGQGLQFLFEYFSETQRNKGNFPGRFSGRQFSNSRSEMNVSTLELGDSALYLCASSPTGTPSGANVLTFGAGSRLTVL.

V gene TRBV6-6 combines with J gene TRBJ2-7, with a tentative D call TRBD2 (6 bases). Germline V gene sequence: CDR1 MNHNY, CDR2 SVGAGI (reference sequence). There are 15 residues in the CDR3. Trimming pared 2 bases from V and 0 bases from J, leaving 11 bases between. The CDR3 DNA sequence: TGTGCCAGCAGTTACAGCCGGAGGGGCTCCTACGAGCAGTACTTC. Translating gives CASSYSRRGSYEQYF.

This chain joins TRBV28 and TRBJ2-7; no clear D. The V end lost 6 bases, the J end lost 7 bases, and 13 bases lay between the germline ends. CDR3 length: 12 amino acids. CDR1 is MDHEN, CDR2 SYDVKM, per germline. The CDR3 DNA is TGTGCCAGCAGAAGCTCCCGGATGGAGCAGTACTTC. It specifies CASRSSRMEQYF.

The chain joins TRBV5-1 to TRBJ2-1, with TRBD1 identical over 11 bases. J was trimmed by 7 bases and V by 4 bases; bases with no gene match: 7. Germline CDR1 SGHRS, CDR2 YFSETQ. The CDR3 covers 15 residues. CDR3 residues: CASSRTGGAPNEQFF. The CDR3 DNA reads TGCGCCAGCAGCAGGACAGGGGGCGCCCCAAATGAGCAGTTCTTC.

This sequence joins TRBV28 and TRBJ1-4, with D possibly being TRBD1 (5 bases). Germline V CDR1 and CDR2: MDHEN, SYDVKM. The CDR3 totals 14 residues. Trimming shortened V by 2 bases and J by 7 bases, and 11 bases separated the two germline ends. The DNA of the CDR3 is TGTGCCAGCAGTTTAAAGGGGTACGGTGAAAAACTGTTTTTT. This encodes CASSLKGYGEKLFF.

The chain joins TRBV6-5 to TRBJ1-1, with 9 bases identical to TRBD1. Germline V gives CDR1 MNHEY, CDR2 SVGAGI. The CDR3 totals 14 residues. J was trimmed by 5 bases and V by 4 bases; bases with no gene match: 5. The CDR3 coding sequence is TGTGCCAGCAGTTTTGACAGGGGGGTGACTGAAGCTTTCTTT. Translation: CASSFDRGVTEAFF.

The chain combines TRBV5-1 with TRBJ2-1, with D possibly TRBD2 on 6 matching bases. V lost 4 bases to trimming and J lost 0 bases, with 11 bases between them. Germline V CDR1 and CDR2: SGHRS, YFSETQ. The CDR3 consists of 15 residues. CDR3 DNA sequence: TGCGCCAGCAGCCCGACTAGTAGCTCCTACAATGAGCAGTTCTTC. Residues: CASSPTSSSYNEQFF.

V gene TRBV28 combines with J gene TRBJ1-2, with D tentatively TRBD1 (5 bases). With 6 bases removed from V and 8 bases from J, the gap between germline ends came to 19 bases. This CDR3 comprises 14 residues. Germline values: CDR1 MDHEN, CDR2 SYDVKM. CDR3: CASRASATGGGYTF. CDR3 sequence (DNA): TGTGCCAGCAGGGCCTCAGCTACAGGCGGAGGCTACACCTTC.

This clone is a singleton in its sample. The DNA for the CDR3 is TGTGCCAGTAGTATATCGGCCGCTGGGTCGACCCAGTACTTC. This codes for CASSISAAGSTQYF. The V gene is TRBV19, the J gene TRBJ2-5, with D unclear. Germline V gene lookup returns CDR1 LNHDA and CDR2 SQIVND (reference sequence). V was pared by 2 bases and J by 7 bases, with 14 bases between. This CDR3 is 14 amino acids long.

J is TRBJ1-1 and V is TRBV18; TRBD1 agrees at 7 bases. The ends lost 3 bases at V and 3 bases at J; junction bases unmatched: 16. The length of the CDR3 is 18 residues. Germline V lookup: CDR1 KGHSH, CDR2 LQKENI. In nucleotides, the CDR3 is TGTGCCAGCTCACCCTTGACGAGGGGGCTTTCCGCTGACACTGAAGCTTTCTTT. Translation: CASSPLTRGLSADTEAFF. The full variable domain, rest sourced from reference TRBV18 and TRBJ1-1, is NAGVMQNPRHLVRRRGQEARLRCSPMKGHSHVYWYRQLPEEGLKFMVYLQKENIIDESGMPKERFSAEFPKEGPSILRIQQVVRGDSAAYFCASSPLTRGLSADTEAFFGQGTRLTVV.

V usage is TRBV18 and J usage is TRBJ2-7, with TRBD1 identical over 9 bases. The CDR3 covers 15 residues. The V segment lost 4 bases and the J segment 5 bases; nucleotides outside the gene matches: 9. Germline V gives CDR1 KGHSH, CDR2 LQKENI. CDR3 in amino acids: CASSRQGVVVDEQYF. The CDR3 DNA is TGTGCCAGCTCACGACAGGGGGTCGTTGTCGACGAGCAGTACTTC.